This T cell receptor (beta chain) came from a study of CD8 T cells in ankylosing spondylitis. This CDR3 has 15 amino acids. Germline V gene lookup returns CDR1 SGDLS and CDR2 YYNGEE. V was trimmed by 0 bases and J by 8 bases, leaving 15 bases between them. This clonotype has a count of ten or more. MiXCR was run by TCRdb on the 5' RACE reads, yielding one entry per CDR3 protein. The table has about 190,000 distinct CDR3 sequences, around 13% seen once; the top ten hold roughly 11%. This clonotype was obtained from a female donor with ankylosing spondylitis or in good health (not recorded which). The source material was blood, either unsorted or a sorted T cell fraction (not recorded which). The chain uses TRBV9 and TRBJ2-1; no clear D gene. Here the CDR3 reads CASSVDTPASDEQFF. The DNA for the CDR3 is TGTGCCAGCAGCGTAGATACTCCGGCGTCGGATGAGCAGTTCTTC.